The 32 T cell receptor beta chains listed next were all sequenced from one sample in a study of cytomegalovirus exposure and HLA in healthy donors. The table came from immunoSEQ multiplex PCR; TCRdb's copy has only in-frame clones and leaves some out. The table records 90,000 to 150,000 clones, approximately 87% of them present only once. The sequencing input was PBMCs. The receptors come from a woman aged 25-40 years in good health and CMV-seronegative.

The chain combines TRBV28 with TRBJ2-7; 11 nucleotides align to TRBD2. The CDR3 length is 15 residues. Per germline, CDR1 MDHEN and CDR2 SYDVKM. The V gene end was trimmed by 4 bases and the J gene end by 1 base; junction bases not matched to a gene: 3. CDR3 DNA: TGTGCCAGCAGTTCTAGCGGGGGGCGATCCTACGAGCAGTACTTC. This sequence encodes CASSSSGGRSYEQYF.

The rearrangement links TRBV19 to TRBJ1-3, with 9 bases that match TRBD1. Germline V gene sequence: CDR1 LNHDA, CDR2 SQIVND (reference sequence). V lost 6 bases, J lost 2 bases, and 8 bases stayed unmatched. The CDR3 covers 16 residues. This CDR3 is CASSRTTGGPGNTIYF. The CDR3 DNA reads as TGTGCCAGTAGCCGAACTACAGGGGGCCCTGGAAACACCATATATTTT.

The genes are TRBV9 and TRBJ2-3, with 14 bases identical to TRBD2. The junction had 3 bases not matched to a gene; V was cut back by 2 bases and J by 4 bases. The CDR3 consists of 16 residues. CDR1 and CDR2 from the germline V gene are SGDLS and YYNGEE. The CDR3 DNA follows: TGTGCCAGCAGCGTGCGACTAGCGGGGGGGCCAGATACGCAGTATTTT. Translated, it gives CASSVRLAGGPDTQYF.

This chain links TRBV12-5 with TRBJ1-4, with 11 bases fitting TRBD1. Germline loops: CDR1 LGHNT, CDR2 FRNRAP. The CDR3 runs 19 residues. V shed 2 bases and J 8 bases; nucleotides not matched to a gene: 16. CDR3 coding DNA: TGTGCTAGTGGTTTGCTATGGACAGGGGGCCTTAGTAGGTGGGAAAAACTGTTTTTT. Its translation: CASGLLWTGGLSRWEKLFF.

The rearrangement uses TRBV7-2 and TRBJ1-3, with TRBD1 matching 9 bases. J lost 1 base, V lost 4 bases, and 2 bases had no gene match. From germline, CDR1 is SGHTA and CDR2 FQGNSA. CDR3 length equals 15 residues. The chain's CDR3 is CASSSGQGSGNTIYF. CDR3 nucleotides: TGTGCCAGCAGCTCCGGACAGGGGTCTGGAAACACCATATATTTT.

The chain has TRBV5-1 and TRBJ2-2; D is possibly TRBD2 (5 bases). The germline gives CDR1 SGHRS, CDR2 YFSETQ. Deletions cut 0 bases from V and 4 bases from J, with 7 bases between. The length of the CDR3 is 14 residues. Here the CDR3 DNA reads TGCGCCAGCAGCTTGGCACTAGGCACCGGGGAGCTGTTTTTT. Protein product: CASSLALGTGELFF.

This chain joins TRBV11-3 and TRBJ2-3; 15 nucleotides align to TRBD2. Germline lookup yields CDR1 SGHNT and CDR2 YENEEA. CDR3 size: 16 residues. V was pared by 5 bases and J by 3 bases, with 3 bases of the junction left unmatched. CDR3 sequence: CASSPGLAGGTDTQYF. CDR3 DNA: TGTGCCAGCAGCCCCGGACTAGCGGGGGGGACAGATACGCAGTATTTT.

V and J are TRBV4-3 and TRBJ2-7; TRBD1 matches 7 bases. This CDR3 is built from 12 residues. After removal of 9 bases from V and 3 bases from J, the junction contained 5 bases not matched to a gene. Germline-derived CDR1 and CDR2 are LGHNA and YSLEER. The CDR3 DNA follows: TGCGCCAGGCCGGGACAGTACTACGAGCAGTACTTC. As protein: CARPGQYYEQYF.

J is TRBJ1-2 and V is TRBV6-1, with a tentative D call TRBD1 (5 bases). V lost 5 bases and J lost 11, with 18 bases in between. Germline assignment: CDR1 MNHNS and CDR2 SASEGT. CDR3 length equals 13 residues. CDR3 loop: CASSPDSSLGYTF. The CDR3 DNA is TGTGCCAGCAGTCCCGACAGTTCTCTAGGGTACACCTTC.

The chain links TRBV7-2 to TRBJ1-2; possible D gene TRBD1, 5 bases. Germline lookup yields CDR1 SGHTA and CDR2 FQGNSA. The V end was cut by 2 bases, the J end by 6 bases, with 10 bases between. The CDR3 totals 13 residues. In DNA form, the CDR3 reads TGTGCCAGCAGCTTACAGGGTGGGGATGGCTACACCTTC. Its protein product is CASSLQGGDGYTF.

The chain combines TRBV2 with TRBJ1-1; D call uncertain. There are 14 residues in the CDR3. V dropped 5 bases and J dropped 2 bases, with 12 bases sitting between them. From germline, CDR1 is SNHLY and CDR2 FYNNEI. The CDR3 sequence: CASSLQRANTEAFF. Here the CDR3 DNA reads TGTGCCAGCAGTCTACAGCGGGCTAACACTGAAGCTTTCTTT.

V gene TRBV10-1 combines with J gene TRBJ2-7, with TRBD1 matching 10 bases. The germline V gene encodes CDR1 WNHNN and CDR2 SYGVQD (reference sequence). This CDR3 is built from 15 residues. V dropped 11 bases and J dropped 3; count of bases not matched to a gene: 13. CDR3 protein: CAGGTGEGWDYEQYF. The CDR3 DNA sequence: TGCGCCGGCGGGACAGGGGAAGGCTGGGACTACGAGCAGTACTTC.

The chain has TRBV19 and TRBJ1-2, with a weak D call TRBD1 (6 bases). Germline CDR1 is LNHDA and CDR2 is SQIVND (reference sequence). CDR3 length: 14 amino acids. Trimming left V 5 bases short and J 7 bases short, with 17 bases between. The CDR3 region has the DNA TGTGCCAGTAGTGCCAAACGGACAGCCGTTGGCTACACCTTC. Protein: CASSAKRTAVGYTF.

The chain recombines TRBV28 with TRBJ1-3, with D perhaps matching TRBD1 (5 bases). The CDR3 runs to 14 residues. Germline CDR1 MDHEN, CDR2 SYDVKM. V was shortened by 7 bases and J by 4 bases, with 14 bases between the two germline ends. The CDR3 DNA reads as TGTGCCAGCACCCTCGGGGGGTTGGGAAACACCATATATTTT. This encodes CASTLGGLGNTIYF.

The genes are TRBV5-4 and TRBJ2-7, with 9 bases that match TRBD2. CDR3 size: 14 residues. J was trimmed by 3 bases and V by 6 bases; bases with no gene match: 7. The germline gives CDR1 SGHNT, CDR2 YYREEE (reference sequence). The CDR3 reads CASKPAGGDYEQYF. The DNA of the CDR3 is TGTGCCAGCAAACCAGCGGGGGGAGACTACGAGCAGTACTTC. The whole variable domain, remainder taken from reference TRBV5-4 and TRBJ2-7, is ETGVTQSPTHLIKTRGQQVTLRCSSQSGHNTVSWYQQALGQGPQFIFQYYREEENGRGNFPPRFSGLQFPNYSSELNVNALELDDSALYLCASKPAGGDYEQYFGPGTRLTVT.

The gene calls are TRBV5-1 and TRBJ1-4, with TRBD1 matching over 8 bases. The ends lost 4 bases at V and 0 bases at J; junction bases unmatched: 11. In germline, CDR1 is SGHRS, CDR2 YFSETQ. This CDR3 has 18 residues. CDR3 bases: TGCGCCAGCAGCACCGAAACAGGGGGGATAACAACTAATGAAAAACTGTTTTTT. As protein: CASSTETGGITTNEKLFF.

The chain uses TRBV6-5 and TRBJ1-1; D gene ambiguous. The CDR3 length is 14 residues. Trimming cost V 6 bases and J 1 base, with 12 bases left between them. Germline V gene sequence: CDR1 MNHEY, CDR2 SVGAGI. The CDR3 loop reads CASSQEGENTEAFF. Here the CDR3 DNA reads TGTGCCAGCAGCCAAGAGGGCGAGAACACTGAAGCTTTCTTT.

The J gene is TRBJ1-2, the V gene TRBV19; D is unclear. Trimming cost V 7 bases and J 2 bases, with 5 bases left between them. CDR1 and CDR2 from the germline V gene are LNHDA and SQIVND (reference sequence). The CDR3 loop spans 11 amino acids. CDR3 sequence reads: CASKENYGYTF. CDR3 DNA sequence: TGTGCCAGTAAAGAGAACTATGGCTACACCTTC.

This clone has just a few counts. The CDR3 coding sequence is TGTGCCAGCAGCGGGAGGCCTAGCGGGAAATCTCAAGAGACCCAGTACTTC. Protein product: CASSGRPSGKSQETQYF. This rearrangement joins TRBV5-4 to TRBJ2-5; 9 nucleotides match TRBD2. J lost 2 bases, V lost 4 bases, and 12 bases had no gene match. Looked up from germline, CDR1 is SGHNT and CDR2 is YYREEE (reference sequence). The CDR3 runs to 17 residues.

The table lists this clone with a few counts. This CDR3 reads CASSPPGGGANVLTF. CDR3 nucleotide sequence: TGTGCCAGCAGCCCCCCCGGAGGCGGGGCCAACGTCCTGACTTTC. This chain connects TRBV7-3 to TRBJ2-6; TRBD2 is a possible D gene (5 bases). V dropped 5 bases and J dropped 4 bases, with 12 bases sitting between them. CDR3 length: 15 residues. The V gene's germline CDR1 is SGHTA and CDR2 FQGTGA.

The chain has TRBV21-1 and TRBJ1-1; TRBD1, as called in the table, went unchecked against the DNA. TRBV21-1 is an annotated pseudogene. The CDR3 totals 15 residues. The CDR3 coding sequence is TGTGCCAGCAGCTCGCACAGGGATCTGAACACTGAAGCTTTCTTT. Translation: CASSSHRDLNTEAFF.

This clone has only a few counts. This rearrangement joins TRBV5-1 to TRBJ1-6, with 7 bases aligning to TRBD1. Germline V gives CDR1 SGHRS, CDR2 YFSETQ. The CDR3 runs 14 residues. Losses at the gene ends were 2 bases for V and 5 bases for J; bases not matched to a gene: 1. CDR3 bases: TGCGCCAGCAGCTTCGGACAGGATAATTCACCCCTCCACTTT. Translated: CASSFGQDNSPLHF.

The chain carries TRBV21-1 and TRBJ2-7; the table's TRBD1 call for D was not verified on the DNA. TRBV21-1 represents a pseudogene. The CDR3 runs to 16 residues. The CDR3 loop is CASSIGQLGDSYEQYF. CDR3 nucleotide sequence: TGTGCCAGCAGCATTGGACAGCTTGGAGATTCCTACGAGCAGTACTTC.

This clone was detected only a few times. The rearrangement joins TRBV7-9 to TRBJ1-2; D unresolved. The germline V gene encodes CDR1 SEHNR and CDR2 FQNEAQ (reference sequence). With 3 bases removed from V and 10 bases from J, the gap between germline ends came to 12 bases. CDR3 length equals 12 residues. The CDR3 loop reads CASSFNRADYTF. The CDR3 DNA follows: TGTGCCAGCAGCTTTAACAGAGCGGACTACACCTTC.

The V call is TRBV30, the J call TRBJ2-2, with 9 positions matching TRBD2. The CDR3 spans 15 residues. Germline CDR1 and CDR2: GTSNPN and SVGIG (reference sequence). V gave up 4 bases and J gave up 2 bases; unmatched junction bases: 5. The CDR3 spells CAWNLAGVNTGELFF. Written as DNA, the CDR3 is TGTGCCTGGAACTTAGCGGGGGTTAACACCGGGGAGCTGTTTTTT.

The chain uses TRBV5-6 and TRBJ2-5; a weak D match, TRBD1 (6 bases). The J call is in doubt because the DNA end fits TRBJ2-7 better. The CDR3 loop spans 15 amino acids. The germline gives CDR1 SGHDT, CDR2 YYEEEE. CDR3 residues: CASSFPDRDFYEQYF. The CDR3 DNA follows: TGTGCCAGCAGCTTTCCGGACAGAGACTTCTACGAGCAGTACTTC.

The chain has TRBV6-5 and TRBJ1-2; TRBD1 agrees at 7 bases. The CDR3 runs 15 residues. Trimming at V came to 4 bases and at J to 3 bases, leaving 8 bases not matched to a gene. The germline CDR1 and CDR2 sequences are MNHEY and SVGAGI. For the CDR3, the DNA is TGTGCCAGCAGTTCGACAGGGATTGACGACTATGGCTACACCTTC. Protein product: CASSSTGIDDYGYTF.

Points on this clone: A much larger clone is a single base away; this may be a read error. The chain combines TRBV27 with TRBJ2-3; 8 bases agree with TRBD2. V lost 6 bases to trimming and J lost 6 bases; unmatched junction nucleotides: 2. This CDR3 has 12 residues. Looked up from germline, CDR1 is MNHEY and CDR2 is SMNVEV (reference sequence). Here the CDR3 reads CASSPGGDTQYF. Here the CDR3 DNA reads TGTGCCAGCAGCCCGGGGGGGGATACGCAGTATTTT.

The CDR3 DNA reads TGTGCCAGCAGCGCAAGGGACAGGGGGACCTACGAGCAGTACTTC. Protein: CASSARDRGTYEQYF. The rearrangement uses TRBV7-9 and TRBJ2-7; TRBD1 aligns across 11 bases. Germline loops: CDR1 SEHNR, CDR2 FQNEAQ (reference sequence). Trimming at V came to 5 bases and at J to 2 bases, leaving 5 bases not matched to a gene. CDR3 length equals 15 residues.

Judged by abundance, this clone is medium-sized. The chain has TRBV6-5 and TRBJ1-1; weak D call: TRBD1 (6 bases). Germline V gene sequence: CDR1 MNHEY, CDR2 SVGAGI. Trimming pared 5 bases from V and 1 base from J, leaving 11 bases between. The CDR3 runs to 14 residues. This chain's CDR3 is CASSQRTENTEAFF. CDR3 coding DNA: TGTGCCAGCAGTCAACGGACAGAGAACACTGAAGCTTTCTTT.

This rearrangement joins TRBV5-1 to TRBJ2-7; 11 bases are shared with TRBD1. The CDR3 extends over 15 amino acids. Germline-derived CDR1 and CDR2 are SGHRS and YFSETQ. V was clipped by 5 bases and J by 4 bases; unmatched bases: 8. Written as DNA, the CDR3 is TGCGCCAGCAGTCAACAGGACAGGGGGCTTTACGAGCAGTACTTC. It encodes CASSQQDRGLYEQYF.

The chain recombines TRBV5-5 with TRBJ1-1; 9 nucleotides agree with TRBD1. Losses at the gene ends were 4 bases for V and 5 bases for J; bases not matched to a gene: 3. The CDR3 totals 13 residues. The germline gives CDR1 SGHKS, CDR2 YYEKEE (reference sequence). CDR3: CASSGTGRTEAFF. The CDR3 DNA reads TGTGCCAGCAGCGGGACAGGGAGGACTGAAGCTTTCTTT.